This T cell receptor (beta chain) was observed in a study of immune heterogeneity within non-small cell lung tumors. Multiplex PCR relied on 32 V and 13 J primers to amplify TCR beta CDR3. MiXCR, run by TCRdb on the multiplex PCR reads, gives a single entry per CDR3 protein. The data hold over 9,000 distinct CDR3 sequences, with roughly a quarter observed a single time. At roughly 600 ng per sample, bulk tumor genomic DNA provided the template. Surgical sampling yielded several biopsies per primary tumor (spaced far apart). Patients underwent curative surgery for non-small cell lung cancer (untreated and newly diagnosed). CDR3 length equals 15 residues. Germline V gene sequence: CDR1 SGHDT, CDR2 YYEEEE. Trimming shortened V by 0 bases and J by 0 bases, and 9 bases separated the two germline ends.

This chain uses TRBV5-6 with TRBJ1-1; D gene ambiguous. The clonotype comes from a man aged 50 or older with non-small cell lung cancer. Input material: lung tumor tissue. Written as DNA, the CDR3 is TGTGCCAGCAGCTTGGTGGCGATGGTGAACACTGAAGCTTTCTTT. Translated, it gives CASSLVAMVNTEAFF.